This T cell receptor (beta chain) emerged from a study of blood T cell repertoires in COVID-19. Study-level background: Samples representing acute and convalescent COVID-19 were sourced from the United States, Italy and Spain. T cells, B-cell-depleted T cells, or PBMCs provided the cDNA or gDNA that served as material.

Germline CDR1 is SGHDN and CDR2 is FVKESK. CDR3 length: 17 amino acids. Trimming cost V 1 base and J 2 bases; bases outside gene matches: 7. Original processing notes: Using reference gene primer amplification, nucleated cell counts were estimated. Sequencing used immunoSEQ multiplex PCR; TCRdb keeps in-frame clones, though not all of them. That table furnishes V, J and clone size, whereas the DNA furnished D and trimming. Of around 40,000 clones listed, over 75% are singletons. V and J are TRBV14 and TRBJ2-3, with TRBD2 matching 9 bases. This TCR came from a man under 40 with active or convalescent COVID-19. Sequenced sample: peripheral blood. The CDR3 reads CASSQVYSGRYTDTQYF. The CDR3 DNA reads as TGTGCCAGCAGCCAAGTATATAGCGGGAGATACACAGATACGCAGTATTTT.